The TCR beta chain under discussion was sequenced for a study of blood T cell repertoires in COVID-19 (dated by TCRdb to between 2020 and 2021). Broadly, across the study: Collaborator samples came from the United States, Italy and Spain and covered acute and convalescent phases of COVID-19. The dataset comprised deeply sampled blood TCRbeta repertoires from subjects exposed to, actively infected with, or recovered from COVID-19. The sample metadata nearly always contained a de-identified subject ID, COVID-19 status, age in years and sex. HLA class I and class II types, where available, came from metadata supplied by the sample provider rather than from assay-based typing. Samples came from the ongoing ImmuneRACE study (first 160 participants) plus 1,254 subjects from 6 global collaborators. The prospective study material was composed of cDNA or gDNA derived from T cells, B-cell-depleted T cells, or PBMCs. The repertoires were released in a freely available public database intended as a resource for research on the immune response to SARS-CoV-2. The paper's findings and limits, for the study overall: The quantity of clinical and demographic metadata differed by source and by participant and was supplied without curation.

Turning to this clone: Its antigen target is currently unknown. No base quality values were provided; no much bigger clone lies one nucleotide off.

One collaborating source in Seattle enrolled patients during active infection and followed them longitudinally through the course of disease. The collaborating institutions used their own protocols to collect whole blood in K2EDTA tubes. For TCRbeta analysis, collaborator samples were shipped as frozen whole blood, as isolated PBMCs, or as DNA extracted from either sample type. TCRbeta CDR3 regions were amplified from genomic DNA using the immunoSEQ Assay, a bias-controlled multiplex PCR. In the source study's methods: Nucleated cell counts per sample were estimated from amplification of reference gene primers within the assay. To quantify the absolute abundance of each unique TCRbeta CDR3 rearrangement, sequence reads were collapsed and filtered. Productive Simpson clonality was computed per sample as the square root of Simpson's diversity index over productive rearrangements. TCRdb provides this immuneACCESS table in a form limited to in-frame rearrangements. Some clones are lacking; in checked studies, under half of them reflect an unresolved V gene, and why the rest are absent is not known. V, J and clone size reflect that table, while D and trimming were determined from the DNA. This sample comprises about 240,000 clones, around 85% of them detected only once. The ten largest account for 5% to 6.5% of the sample.

Specimen: peripheral blood. This receptor was taken from a man aged 50-60 years with COVID-19, enrolled during active disease.

The CDR3 region reads CASRNLGQGATEAFF. The DNA sequence is as follows: TGTGCCAGCAGGAACCTCGGGCAGGGGGCAACTGAAGCTTTCTTT. This chain joins TRBV28 to TRBJ1-1; 8 central nucleotides agree with TRBD1. The germline V gene encodes CDR1 MDHEN and CDR2 SYDVKM. Germline trimming: 6 bases from V, 5 bases from J; junction bases outside gene matches: 11. The CDR3 measures 15 amino acids from cysteine to phenylalanine. Only the CDR3 portion is preserved as DNA: 45 bases, with reading frame beginning at the first base.